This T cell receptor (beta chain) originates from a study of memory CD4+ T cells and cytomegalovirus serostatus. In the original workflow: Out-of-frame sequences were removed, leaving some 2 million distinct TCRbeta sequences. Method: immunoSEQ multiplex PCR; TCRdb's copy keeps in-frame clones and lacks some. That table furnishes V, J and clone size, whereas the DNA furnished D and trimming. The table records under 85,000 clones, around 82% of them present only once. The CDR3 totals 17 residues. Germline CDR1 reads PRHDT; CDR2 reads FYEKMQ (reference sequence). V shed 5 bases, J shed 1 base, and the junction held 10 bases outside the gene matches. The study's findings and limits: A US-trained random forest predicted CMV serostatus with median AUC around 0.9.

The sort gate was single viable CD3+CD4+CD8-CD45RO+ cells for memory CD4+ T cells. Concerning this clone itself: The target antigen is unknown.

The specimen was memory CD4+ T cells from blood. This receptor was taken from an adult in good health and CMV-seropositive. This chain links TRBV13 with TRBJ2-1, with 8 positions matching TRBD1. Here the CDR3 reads CASSTGQGGPSYNEQFF. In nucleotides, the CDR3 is TGTGCCAGCAGCACCGGACAGGGAGGACCTTCCTACAATGAGCAGTTCTTC.